This T cell receptor (beta chain) was recovered during a study of T cell responses to AZD1222 COVID-19 vaccine (dated by TCRdb to the early 2020s). About the full investigation: A total of 230 or so trial participants underwent TCR sequencing, of whom some 210 received two doses of AZD1222 and some 25 received two doses of the MenACWY control vaccine. Trial participants were enrolled by age into 18-55, 56-69 and 70-plus year subgroups, with around 140, 26 and 57 TCR-sequenced participants respectively.

The CDR3 regions of human TCRbeta chains were analyzed by immunosequencing. Per the source publication's procedure: TCRs in the repertoires were matched against a reference library of SARS-CoV-2-specific TCRs that had been generated with the MIRA antigen-specificity platform. Breadth was defined as the fraction of unique TCRs that were SARS-CoV-2-associated, and depth was defined as the fraction of total T cells that were SARS-CoV-2-associated. Using the MIRA data, each spike-specific TCR was assigned both to the spike region to which the TCR was reactive and to a CD4 or CD8 class. Log10-transformed breadth and depth values were compared by one-way ANOVA with Sidak's multiple comparisons tests. This is the immuneACCESS table as TCRdb keeps it, with only in-frame sequences that have V and J called. A part of the clones is gone; compared with another copy, unresolved V genes explain less than half, and the rest is unexplained. V, J and clone size derive from that table, while D and trimming were established from the DNA sequence. This sample gives more than 150,000 clones in total; about 90% of them show up just once. Of the sample, 1% to 1.5% is held by the ten largest clones.

The paper as a whole reports these results and caveats: After two AZD1222 doses, both the breadth and the depth of spike-specific TCRs were significantly higher than at day 0 and than in MenACWY recipients. The 56-69-year group was small, and its depth increase did not reach significance, likely because of low power. Reportedly, almost half of the unique spike-specific TCRs recognized epitopes lying outside the regions that are mutated in the B.1.351 and B.1.1.7 variants. Participants were mostly white British and included more females than males, and it was suggested by the authors that clonal diversity may have been underestimated. The whole spike protein was spanned by vaccine-associated CD4 TCRs, and dominant responses were seen in regions 160-218 and 743-854. Conclusions about previously exposed vaccinees are limited because only five to seven AZD1222 recipients were SARS-CoV-2 seropositive at baseline. Because no samples from the day 14 peak response were available, repertoires could be characterized only after the peak T cell response.

This specimen's time point label, per the study, means: about 28 days (+/-7) after the second vaccine dose. AZD1222 recipients with second doses at about 4 weeks or about 12 weeks were pooled, because spike-specific TCR depth and breadth did not differ between schedules. Vaccinee samples came from UK trials COV001 and COV002, including a single-blind randomized controlled phase 2/3 trial of AZD1222 (ChAdOx1 nCoV-19) in healthy adults. For TCRbeta chain sequencing, PBMC samples were collected from trial participants at day 0 and at day 28 after the second dose. A remark on this clone: No antigen is known for it. No quality values exist for individual bases; no much larger clone is one base distant.

For CDR1 and CDR2, the germline V gene (reference sequence) lists LNHDA and SQIVND. The junction carries 21 bases between V and J, which are trimmed by 2 bases and 4 bases respectively. The CDR3 spans 18 residues, from the cysteine through the phenylalanine. Only the CDR3 DNA stays, 54 bases, in frame from base 1. The rearrangement combines TRBV19 with TRBJ1-5; no confident D gene assignment can be made. This sequence was found in an adult who received the AZD1222 COVID-19 vaccine. Sequenced here: peripheral blood, sampled 28 days after the second AZD1222 dose. The DNA sequence is given as TGTGCCAGTAGTATAAAAGCCTGGGAACGGGTGGGGAATCAGCCCCAGCATTTT. It codes for CASSIKAWERVGNQPQHF.